One and the same sample provided the 30 T cell receptor beta chains below, sequenced in a study of spatial heterogeneity in lung cancer. Indicated time point: sample taken at primary tumor resection. The sequenced material consisted of unsorted whole RNA from tumor, nontumor lung or frozen PBMC. TCRdb reprocessed the 5' RACE reads via MiXCR and lists one record per CDR3 protein. The sample shows about 38,000 distinct CDR3 sequences, approximately 5.5% of them seen only once. Sequenced here: PBMCs, sampled at surgery. The receptors were sampled from a male donor with early-stage non-small cell lung cancer.

The chain employs TRBV6-1 and TRBJ1-6; no clear D. Germline assignment: CDR1 MNHNS and CDR2 SASEGT. The CDR3 has 16 amino acids. Trimming removed 2 bases at V and 13 bases at J, with 21 bases between. CDR3 residues: CASSERYSWEGFPLHF. In nucleotides, the CDR3 is TGTGCCAGCAGTGAACGTTACTCCTGGGAGGGTTTTCCCCTCCACTTT.

This clonotype was detected ten times or more. This chain joins TRBV6-2 or TRBV6-3 and TRBJ1-5, with D maybe TRBD1 (5 bases). V lost 1 base to trimming and J lost 7 bases, with 17 bases between them. Germline CDR1 is MNHEY and CDR2 is SVGEGT. The CDR3 loop spans 16 amino acids. The CDR3: CASSYLSSTGDQPQHF. In nucleotides, the CDR3 is TGTGCCAGCAGTTACTTATCATCGACCGGGGACCAGCCCCAGCATTTT.

The table lists this clonotype with many counts. J is TRBJ2-1 and V is TRBV7-2; 9 nucleotides line up with TRBD1. CDR3 length: 15 residues. Trimming removed 7 bases from V and 8 bases from J; junction bases left unmatched: 12. Germline CDR1 and CDR2: SGHTA and FQGNSA. The CDR3 loop reads CASIGGGTGSDEQFF. The CDR3 coding sequence is TGTGCCAGCATCGGAGGCGGGACAGGGTCTGATGAGCAGTTCTTC.

This sequence joins TRBV12-3 or TRBV12-4 and TRBJ2-6, with D unresolved. Trimming stripped 6 bases from V and 1 base from J, with 7 bases between. The CDR3 is made up of 14 amino acids. CDR3 protein: CASRPHSGANVLTF. The CDR3 region has the DNA TGTGCCAGCAGGCCGCATTCTGGGGCCAACGTCCTGACTTTC.

At least ten counts were recorded for this clonotype. The rearrangement joins TRBV6-5 to TRBJ2-3; 10 nucleotides agree with TRBD2. V trimming: 5 bases; J trimming: 8 bases; junction bases outside the gene matches: 10. CDR1 MNHEY and CDR2 SVGAGI come from the germline V gene. The CDR3 extends over 15 amino acids. The CDR3 protein is CASSLAGALAATQYF. The CDR3 DNA reads TGTGCCAGCAGTCTAGCGGGGGCGCTAGCAGCTACGCAGTATTTT.

This clonotype was counted at least ten times. J is TRBJ1-1 and V is TRBV30; maybe TRBD1 (6 bases). The CDR3 contains 11 residues. CDR1 is GTSNPN, CDR2 SVGIG, per germline (reference sequence). V dropped 8 bases and J dropped 8 bases, with 15 bases sitting between them. The CDR3 loop is CARDTGTEAFF. Written as DNA, the CDR3 is TGTGCCCGGGATACCGGGACAGAAGCTTTCTTT.

The chain links TRBV5-1 to TRBJ1-2, with TRBD1 matching 9 bases. This CDR3 contains 13 residues. Germline CDR1 and CDR2: SGHRS and YFSETQ. The V segment lost 3 bases and the J segment 8 bases; nucleotides outside the gene matches: 5. CDR3 in DNA: TGCGCCAGCAGCTATAGGACAGGGGAAGGCTACACCTTC. Translated, it gives CASSYRTGEGYTF.

Ten or more counts support this clonotype. The chain has TRBV20-1 and TRBJ1-2; unclear D gene. The CDR3 has 12 residues. Germline V gene sequence: CDR1 DFQATT, CDR2 SNEGSKA (reference sequence). The V and J ends lost 4 bases and 3 bases respectively, with 9 bases between them. The CDR3 bases are TGCAGTGCTATTAAGGAGGACTATGGCTACACCTTC. The encoded protein is CSAIKEDYGYTF.

This clonotype appeared many times. The chain carries TRBV20-1 and TRBJ2-7, with 7 bases fitting TRBD1. CDR1 and CDR2 (germline): DFQATT, SNEGSKA (reference sequence). After removal of 3 bases from V and 3 bases from J, the junction contained 11 bases not matched to a gene. The CDR3 runs to 15 residues. CDR3 protein: CSARKLQGIIYEQYF. CDR3 DNA: TGCAGTGCTAGGAAGCTACAGGGGATCATCTACGAGCAGTACTTC.

In its sample, this clonotype was seen many times. The chain recombines TRBV7-6 with TRBJ2-1; perhaps TRBD1 as D (6 bases). The germline V gene has CDR1 SGHVS and CDR2 FNYEAQ. Trimming stripped 3 bases from V and 1 base from J, with 19 bases between. CDR3 length: 18 residues. The CDR3 sequence is CASSFRGGPLVSYNEQFF. In DNA, the CDR3 is TGTGCCAGCAGCTTTCGTGGGGGCCCTCTGGTTTCCTACAATGAGCAGTTCTTC.

J is TRBJ1-1 and V is TRBV5-4; D unresolved. The CDR3 runs 15 residues. Germline CDR1 and CDR2: SGHNT and YYREEE (reference sequence). V shed 4 bases and J shed 3 bases, with 16 bases lying between them. CDR3 nucleotides: TGTGCCAGCAGCGAGTTTCCCGGTCGGGACACTGAAGCTTTCTTT. This sequence encodes CASSEFPGRDTEAFF.

The V and J genes are TRBV20-1 and TRBJ2-1, with TRBD2 matching over 8 bases. This CDR3 spans 15 amino acids. Trimming removed 3 bases from V and 6 bases from J; junction bases left unmatched: 10. CDR1 and CDR2 from the germline V gene are DFQATT and SNEGSKA (reference sequence). This chain's CDR3 is CSARVDGGATNEQFF. The CDR3 bases are TGCAGTGCTAGGGTGGACGGGGGGGCCACCAATGAGCAGTTCTTC.

This clonotype came up a few times. The rearrangement links TRBV5-5 to TRBJ2-3; no reliable D call. CDR1 and CDR2 (germline): SGHKS, YYEKEE (reference sequence). Trimming cost V 5 bases and J 2 bases, with 15 bases left between them. The CDR3 has 15 residues. This chain's CDR3 is CASRNLPTTTDTQYF. CDR3 sequence (DNA): TGTGCCAGCAGAAACCTCCCCACCACCACAGATACGCAGTATTTT.

This clonotype was observed at least ten times. The gene calls are TRBV7-8 and TRBJ2-7, with D hard to call. Germline V CDR1 and CDR2: SGHVS, FQNEAQ. The CDR3 has 16 residues. V lost 5 bases to trimming and J lost 2 bases, with 19 bases between them. This CDR3 is CASSRLNVGSAYEQYF. CDR3 DNA sequence: TGTGCCAGCAGCCGCCTGAACGTAGGTTCCGCCTACGAGCAGTACTTC. Filled out from reference TRBV7-8 and TRBJ2-7, the complete variable domain reads GAGVSQSPRYKVAKRGQDVALRCDPISGHVSLFWYQQALGQGPEFLTYFQNEAQLDKSGLPSDRFFAERPEGSVSTLKIQRTQQEDSAVYLCASSRLNVGSAYEQYFGPGTRLTVT.

About this clonotype: This may be a read error: a much more frequent sequence differs by one nucleotide. The V gene is TRBV11-2, the J gene TRBJ1-4; possibly TRBD1 for D (5 bases). CDR1 is SGHAT, CDR2 FQNNGV, per germline. This CDR3 has 14 residues. V gave up 10 bases and J gave up 3 bases, with 15 bases separating them. CDR3 sequence: CANAGRGANEKLFF. In DNA form, the CDR3 reads TGTGCCAACGCGGGACGGGGAGCTAATGAAAAACTGTTTTTT.

This clonotype was seen many times. The chain carries TRBV6-2 or TRBV6-3 and TRBJ2-3, with TRBD2 matching over 10 bases. The CDR3 totals 14 residues. The V gene end was trimmed by 6 bases and the J gene end by 1 base; junction bases not matched to a gene: 1. CDR1 is MNHEY and CDR2 is SVGEGT in the germline V gene. The DNA for the CDR3 is TGTGCCAGCAGAACTAGCGGGGGCACAGATACGCAGTATTTT. Translation gives CASRTSGGTDTQYF.

This clonotype came up many times. The rearrangement uses TRBV7-2 and TRBJ2-3; 8 bases are a match to TRBD2. Germline assignment: CDR1 SGHTA and CDR2 FQGNSA. The CDR3 has 15 amino acids. V lost 1 base and J lost 3; bases outside the gene matches: 3. CDR3 DNA: TGTGCCAGCAGCTTAGGTGCGGGGGGAACAGATACGCAGTATTTT. This sequence encodes CASSLGAGGTDTQYF.

This clonotype has a count of ten or more. The rearrangement links TRBV9 to TRBJ2-2; D remains ambiguous. V shed 3 bases and J shed 4 bases, with 10 bases lying between them. CDR1 is SGDLS and CDR2 is YYNGEE in the germline V gene. This CDR3 region has 14 residues. CDR3 nucleotide sequence: TGTGCCAGCAGCGAGCACGGACCCACCGGGGAGCTGTTTTTT. Amino acids: CASSEHGPTGELFF.

This clonotype was found a few times. This CDR3 is CASSYGRTNTEAFF. The CDR3 DNA sequence: TGTGCCAGCAGTTATGGACGTACGAACACTGAAGCTTTCTTT. The chain couples TRBV6-5 to TRBJ1-1; no reliable D call. The CDR3 extends over 14 amino acids. Trimming cost V 3 bases and J 1 base, with 9 bases left between them. Germline lookup yields CDR1 MNHEY and CDR2 SVGAGI.

This clonotype has at least ten counts. The V and J genes are TRBV19 and TRBJ1-2; TRBD1 matches at 7 bases. Germline V gene data show CDR1 as LNHDA and CDR2 as SQIVND (reference sequence). The CDR3 has 12 residues. Germline trimming cut 8 bases from V and 8 bases from J; bases unmatched to any gene: 8. The CDR3 DNA reads as TGTGCCAGTCAAGACAGGGTTGGAGGCTACACCTTC. As protein: CASQDRVGGYTF. Together with reference TRBV19 and TRBJ1-2, the CDR3 gives the full variable domain: DGGITQSPKYLFRKEGQNVTLSCEQNLNHDAMYWYRQDPGQGLRLIYYSQIVNDFQKGDIAEGYSVSREKKESFPLTVTSAQKNPTAFYLCASQDRVGGYTFGSGTRLTVV.

The rearrangement joins TRBV20-1 to TRBJ2-5; D is possibly TRBD1 (6 bases). CDR3 size: 13 residues. V was trimmed by 4 bases and J by 2 bases, leaving 11 bases between them. Germline lookup yields CDR1 DFQATT and CDR2 SNEGSKA (reference sequence). The CDR3 nucleotides are TGCAGTGCTACAGGGACAAAACAAGAGACCCAGTACTTC. It is translated as CSATGTKQETQYF.

The table lists this clonotype with many counts. The gene calls are TRBV18 and TRBJ1-1, with TRBD1 matching 8 bases. The length of the CDR3 is 15 residues. Per the germline V gene, CDR1 is KGHSH and CDR2 is LQKENI. V lost 5 bases and J lost 1; bases outside the gene matches: 6. The CDR3 nucleotides read TGTGCCAGCTCAACTCAGGGGGCTGAGAACACTGAAGCTTTCTTT. Its translation: CASSTQGAENTEAFF. Using reference TRBV18 and TRBJ1-1 for the parts outside the CDR3, the full variable domain is NAGVMQNPRHLVRRRGQEARLRCSPMKGHSHVYWYRQLPEEGLKFMVYLQKENIIDESGMPKERFSAEFPKEGPSILRIQQVVRGDSAAYFCASSTQGAENTEAFFGQGTRLTVV.

This clonotype came up many times. This chain joins TRBV12-3 or TRBV12-4 and TRBJ1-3; D not certain. The length of the CDR3 is 11 residues. The V and J ends lost 6 bases and 8 bases respectively, with 8 bases between them. The DNA for the CDR3 is TGTGCCAGCAGCCGCCTCGACACCATATATTTT. It is translated as CASSRLDTIYF.

In this sample, this clonotype turned up once. The chain joins TRBV4-1 to TRBJ1-4; tentatively, D is TRBD1 (6 bases). The germline V and J ends were trimmed by 4 bases and 5 bases, with 11 bases remaining between them. From germline, CDR1 is MGHRA and CDR2 YSYEKL. The CDR3 is 14 amino acids. Here the CDR3 reads CASSPPDRNEKLFF. The CDR3 nucleotides are TGCGCCAGCAGCCCGCCTGACAGGAATGAAAAACTGTTTTTT.

This clonotype has just a few counts. This sequence joins TRBV20-1 and TRBJ2-7; 9 positions match TRBD1. The CDR3 sequence is 12 residues long. In germline, CDR1 is DFQATT, CDR2 SNEGSKA (reference sequence). The J segment lost 7 bases and the V segment lost 5 bases, leaving 6 bases of the junction unmatched. This CDR3 is CSAPQGAGEQYF. CDR3 in DNA: TGCAGTGCTCCACAGGGGGCTGGAGAGCAGTACTTC.

The genes are TRBV28 and TRBJ2-3; D is possibly TRBD2 (7 bases). With 4 bases removed from V and 0 bases from J, the gap between germline ends came to 17 bases. This CDR3 region has 17 residues. Per germline, CDR1 MDHEN and CDR2 SYDVKM. CDR3 sequence (DNA): TGTGCCAGCAGTTCCCCTGGGGGAGGGGGAAGCACAGATACGCAGTATTTT. It encodes CASSSPGGGGSTDTQYF.

This clonotype has ten or more counts. The V call is TRBV12-3 or TRBV12-4, the J call TRBJ2-4; D call uncertain. Trimming left V 3 bases short and J 10 bases short, with 13 bases between. This CDR3 spans 13 amino acids. The CDR3 is CASSFYGEPIQYF. CDR3 sequence (DNA): TGTGCCAGCAGTTTTTATGGGGAACCAATTCAGTACTTC.

This clonotype was seen many times. V is TRBV5-1 and J is TRBJ1-5, with 8 bases matching TRBD1. CDR1 and CDR2 from the germline V gene are SGHRS and YFSETQ. Trimming took 4 bases from V and 2 from J; bases not matched to a gene: 8. The CDR3 runs 16 residues. The DNA for the CDR3 is TGCGCCAGCAGCCCGGAAGCGACAGGGGGCAATCAGCCCCAGCATTTT. Protein sequence: CASSPEATGGNQPQHF.

The chain uses TRBV28 and TRBJ2-6; TRBD1 matches at 10 bases. V shed 6 bases, J shed 0 bases, and the junction held 8 bases outside the gene matches. From germline, CDR1 is MDHEN and CDR2 SYDVKM. The CDR3 is 18 amino acids. The CDR3 coding sequence is TGTGCCAGCAGCAGCCTGACAGGGGGCGCCTCTGGGGCCAACGTCCTGACTTTC. This codes for CASSSLTGGASGANVLTF. The entire variable domain, with the rest obtained from reference TRBV28 and TRBJ2-6, is as follows: DVKVTQSSRYLVKRTGEKVFLECVQDMDHENMFWYRQDPGLGLRLIYFSYDVKMKEKGDIPEGYSVSREKKERFSLILESASTNQTSMYLCASSSLTGGASGANVLTFGAGSRLTVL.

This clonotype came up many times. The rearrangement joins TRBV5-1 to TRBJ2-3; TRBD2 agrees at 15 bases. Germline trimming cut 5 bases from V and 0 bases from J; bases unmatched to any gene: 4. Germline lookup yields CDR1 SGHRS and CDR2 YFSETQ. The CDR3 contains 17 residues. CDR3 region: CASRRGLAGGSTDTQYF. In nucleotides, the CDR3 is TGCGCCAGCAGACGTGGACTAGCGGGGGGGAGCACAGATACGCAGTATTTT.